This T cell receptor (beta chain) was sequenced for a study of T cell responses to AZD1222 COVID-19 vaccine. Profiling relied on immunoSEQ multiplex PCR, and the TCRdb table lists in-frame clones only, not all of them. The data show over 150,000 clones, with about 92% seen just once and roughly 4.3% held by the top ten. Trimming took off 6 bases at V and 0 bases at J, with 14 bases between the two ends. This CDR3 region has 15 residues. Germline V gene data show CDR1 as SGHVS and CDR2 as FQNEAQ. Remarks on this clone: What it binds is unknown.

Findings and caveats of the study: Regions left unmutated in variants are reportedly the target of nearly half of spike-specific TCRs. The donors showed a predominance of white British ancestry and of females, with possible underestimation of clonal diversity. Only a handful of AZD1222 recipients tested seropositive at baseline.

The specimen was peripheral blood, collected on day 0 of MenACWY control vaccination. The clonotype was recovered from an adult in good health. V gene TRBV7-8 combines with J gene TRBJ1-2, with D perhaps TRBD1 (6 bases). The CDR3 bases are TGTGCCAGCAGTATAGGGGGGATGACTAACTATGGCTACACCTTC. Protein sequence: CASSIGGMTNYGYTF. Looking up the rest from reference TRBV7-8 and TRBJ1-2 gives the full variable domain: GAGVSQSPRYKVAKRGQDVALRCDPISGHVSLFWYQQALGQGPEFLTYFQNEAQLDKSGLPSDRFFAERPEGSVSTLKIQRTQQEDSAVYLCASSIGGMTNYGYTFGSGTRLTVV.